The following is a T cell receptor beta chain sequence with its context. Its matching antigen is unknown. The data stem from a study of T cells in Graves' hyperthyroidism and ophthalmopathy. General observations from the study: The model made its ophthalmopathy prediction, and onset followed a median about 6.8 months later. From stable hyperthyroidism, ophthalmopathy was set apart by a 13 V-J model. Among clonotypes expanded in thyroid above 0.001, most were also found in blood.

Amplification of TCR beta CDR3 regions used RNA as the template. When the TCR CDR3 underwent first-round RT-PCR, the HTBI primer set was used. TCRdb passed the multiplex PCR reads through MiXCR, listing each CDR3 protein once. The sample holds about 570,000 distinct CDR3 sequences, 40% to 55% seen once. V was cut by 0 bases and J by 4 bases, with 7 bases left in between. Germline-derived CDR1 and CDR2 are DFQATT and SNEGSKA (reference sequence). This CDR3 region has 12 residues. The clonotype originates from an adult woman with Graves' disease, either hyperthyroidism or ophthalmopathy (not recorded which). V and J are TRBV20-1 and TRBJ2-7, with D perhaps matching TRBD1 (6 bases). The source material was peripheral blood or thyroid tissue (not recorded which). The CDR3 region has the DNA TGCAGTGCTAGAGACCAGGGGTACGAGCAGTACTTC. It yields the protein CSARDQGYEQYF.